Below, 27 T cell receptor beta chains from the same sample are listed, as sequenced in a study of cytomegalovirus exposure and HLA in healthy donors. In the PCR, 60 Vbeta and 13 Jbeta primers were used. Clones were sequenced by immunoSEQ multiplex PCR, and TCRdb holds only the in-frame ones, with some missing. In the table there are 150,000 or so clones, roughly 77% of which are singletons. Sequencing used PBMCs. Receptors originate from a woman aged 40-49 years in good health and CMV-seropositive.

The gene calls are TRBV5-5 and TRBJ2-1; D might be TRBD1 (6 bases). Per the germline V gene, CDR1 is SGHKS and CDR2 is YYEKEE (reference sequence). CDR3 size: 12 residues. V shed 2 bases and J shed 10 bases, with 10 bases lying between them. This CDR3 is CASSLLGHEQFF. The CDR3 coding sequence is TGTGCCAGCAGCTTACTGGGACACGAGCAGTTCTTC.

The chain joins TRBV11-2 to TRBJ1-5, with D perhaps matching TRBD1 (5 bases). Per germline, CDR1 SGHAT and CDR2 FQNNGV. The V end was cut by 3 bases, the J end by 1 base, with 7 bases between. There are 14 residues in the CDR3. CDR3 sequence (DNA): TGTGCCAGCAGCTTCCAGGGAAGCAATCAGCCCCAGCATTTT. Its translation is CASSFQGSNQPQHF.

V gene TRBV6-1 combines with J gene TRBJ2-7; the match to TRBD2 covers 9 bases. This CDR3 spans 12 amino acids. Germline loops: CDR1 MNHNS, CDR2 SASEGT. J lost 7 bases, V lost 5 bases, and 3 bases had no gene match. In DNA, the CDR3 is TGTGCCAGCAGTTTAGCGGGAGCTGAGCAGTACTTC. Translation: CASSLAGAEQYF.

CDR3: CASSFSYEQYF. The DNA for the CDR3 is TGTGCCAGCAGCTTTTCCTACGAGCAGTACTTC. V and J are TRBV5-8 and TRBJ2-5; D remains ambiguous. The DNA matches TRBJ2-7 better at its end, which makes the J call doubtful. This CDR3 spans 11 amino acids. Per germline, CDR1 SGHTS and CDR2 YDEGEE.

CDR3 protein: CASSLAPSINGRSYNEQFF. The DNA of the CDR3 is TGCGCCAGCAGCTTGGCCCCCTCTATTAACGGGAGGTCCTACAATGAGCAGTTCTTC. The chain combines TRBV5-1 with TRBJ2-1; TRBD2 aligns across 7 bases. This CDR3 spans 19 amino acids. Per germline, CDR1 SGHRS and CDR2 YFSETQ. With 0 bases clipped from V and 1 base from J, the junction kept 13 bases outside the gene matches.

This rearrangement joins TRBV2 to TRBJ1-4; a weak D match, TRBD1 (6 bases). The length of the CDR3 is 15 residues. The germline V and J ends were trimmed by 6 bases and 2 bases, with 13 bases remaining between them. Germline CDR1 is SNHLY and CDR2 is FYNNEI. The CDR3: CASRAQGITNEKLFF. The CDR3 DNA is TGTGCCAGCAGAGCCCAGGGGATCACTAATGAAAAACTGTTTTTT.

This clone was seen a handful of times. The V call is TRBV1, the J call TRBJ2-7; the table's TRBD1 call for D was not verified on the DNA. TRBV1 is given as a pseudogene. The CDR3 extends over 15 amino acids. The CDR3 is CTSSHFHSRINEQYF. In DNA form, the CDR3 reads TGCACCAGCAGCCATTTTCACAGTAGAATTAACGAGCAGTACTTC.

The rearrangement joins TRBV7-8 to TRBJ1-1; TRBD1 is a possible D gene (5 bases). The CDR3 is 14 residues long. The germline CDR1 and CDR2 sequences are SGHVS and FQNEAQ. Deletions cut 3 bases from V and 4 bases from J, with 12 bases between. DNA for the CDR3: TGTGCCAGCAGCTTTTTGTTGGGGGGCACTGAAGCTTTCTTT. Residues: CASSFLLGGTEAFF.

This clone turned up a few times. The chain employs TRBV19 and TRBJ2-3; D not resolved. V was trimmed by 4 bases and J by 2 bases, leaving 10 bases between them. Germline V gene lookup returns CDR1 LNHDA and CDR2 SQIVND (reference sequence). The CDR3 has 14 residues. In nucleotides, the CDR3 is TGTGCCAGTAGTAACCCGGCGGCCACAGATACGCAGTATTTT. Protein sequence: CASSNPAATDTQYF.

The chain recombines TRBV4-3 with TRBJ1-5, with TRBD1 matching over 7 bases. This CDR3 contains 18 residues. Losses at the gene ends were 0 bases for V and 2 bases for J; bases not matched to a gene: 10. Germline values: CDR1 LGHNA, CDR2 YSLEER. In nucleotides, the CDR3 is TGCGCCAGCAGCCAAGATTTTGAAGGGGGCTTCGGCAATCAGCCCCAGCATTTT. As protein: CASSQDFEGGFGNQPQHF.

The gene calls are TRBV7-2 and TRBJ2-3; maybe TRBD2 (5 bases). This CDR3 is built from 15 residues. The V end was cut by 0 bases, the J end by 3 bases, with 10 bases between. Germline V CDR1 and CDR2: SGHTA, FQGNSA. This CDR3 reads CASSLAGVGTDTQYF. The CDR3 DNA sequence: TGTGCCAGCAGCTTAGCGGGAGTGGGTACAGATACGCAGTATTTT.

The chain recombines TRBV7-8 with TRBJ2-3, with 12 positions matching TRBD2. Germline-derived CDR1 and CDR2 are SGHVS and FQNEAQ. V gave up 5 bases and J gave up 4 bases; unmatched junction bases: 4. The CDR3 covers 15 residues. The CDR3, as DNA: TGTGCCAGCAGCCCCTCTAGCGGGAGGGCAGATACGCAGTATTTT. Its translation is CASSPSSGRADTQYF.

The chain employs TRBV19 and TRBJ1-2, with a weak D call TRBD1 (5 bases). Germline assignment: CDR1 LNHDA and CDR2 SQIVND (reference sequence). V gave up 5 bases and J gave up 4 bases, with 14 bases separating them. The CDR3 extends over 14 amino acids. The CDR3 spells CASSPLTGTYGYTF. Written as DNA, the CDR3 is TGTGCCAGTAGTCCTCTTACAGGCACCTATGGCTACACCTTC.

The chain uses TRBV11-3 and TRBJ2-2; weak D call: TRBD2 (5 bases). The CDR3 is made up of 13 amino acids. Germline CDR1 is SGHNT and CDR2 is YENEEA. The V end was cut by 1 base, the J end by 5 bases, with 5 bases between. CDR3 residues: CASSLGGTGELFF. Written as DNA, the CDR3 is TGTGCCAGCAGCTTAGGAGGGACCGGGGAGCTGTTTTTT.

The V call is TRBV19, the J call TRBJ2-1; D may be TRBD1 (5 bases). The CDR3 is made up of 14 amino acids. The germline V and J ends were trimmed by 0 bases and 6 bases, with 9 bases remaining between them. CDR1 is LNHDA and CDR2 is SQIVND in the germline V gene (reference sequence). The CDR3, as DNA: TGTGCCAGTAGTATAGATCTACAGGTCAATGAGCAGTTCTTC. Translating gives CASSIDLQVNEQFF.

The chain uses TRBV28 and TRBJ2-7; 7 nucleotides align to TRBD1. The V and J ends lost 6 bases and 4 bases, in that order; junction bases with no gene match: 3. Germline-derived CDR1 and CDR2 are MDHEN and SYDVKM. The CDR3 contains 12 residues. The CDR3 is CASRKQGYEQYF. CDR3 in DNA: TGTGCCAGCAGGAAACAGGGGTACGAGCAGTACTTC.

This sequence joins TRBV27 and TRBJ2-2; no reliable D call. V lost 4 bases and J lost 3, with 6 bases in between. The germline V gene encodes CDR1 MNHEY and CDR2 SMNVEV (reference sequence). This CDR3 contains 13 residues. The CDR3 DNA is TGTGCCAGCAGTTATAGTTACACCGGGGAGCTGTTTTTT. Translated, it gives CASSYSYTGELFF.

The genes are TRBV6-6 and TRBJ2-3, with TRBD1 as a possible D gene (6 bases). The germline V and J ends were trimmed by 6 bases and 0 bases, with 10 bases remaining between them. Germline V CDR1 and CDR2: MNHNY, SVGAGI (reference sequence). The CDR3 spans 14 residues. The CDR3 DNA reads as TGTGCCAGCAGAACAGGGTTTAGCACAGATACGCAGTATTTT. Translated: CASRTGFSTDTQYF.

V is TRBV28 and J is TRBJ2-6; the match to TRBD1 covers 7 bases. The length of the CDR3 is 16 residues. The V segment lost 2 bases and the J segment 1 base; nucleotides outside the gene matches: 2. CDR1 MDHEN and CDR2 SYDVKM come from the germline V gene. The CDR3 DNA follows: TGTGCCAGCAGTTTAAGGGGGCGGTCTGGGGCCAACGTCCTGACTTTC. Residues: CASSLRGRSGANVLTF.

This clone was found a few times. The V call is TRBV4-1, the J call TRBJ1-4, with 7 bases fitting TRBD1. J lost 11 bases, V lost 2 bases, and 17 bases had no gene match. CDR3 length equals 17 residues. Germline V CDR1 and CDR2: MGHRA, YSYEKL. Here the CDR3 DNA reads TGCGCCAGCAGCCAATTCCGGGACAGTCTCGAAATTGGGAAACTGTTTTTT. Residues: CASSQFRDSLEIGKLFF.

The CDR3 here is CASSLVPAGTNEKLFF. Here the CDR3 DNA reads TGTGCCAGCTCACTCGTCCCGGCGGGGACTAATGAAAAACTGTTTTTT. This chain connects TRBV18 to TRBJ1-4; no clear D. Looked up from germline, CDR1 is KGHSH and CDR2 is LQKENI. This CDR3 contains 16 residues. V was cut by 4 bases and J by 2 bases, with 14 bases left in between.

V usage is TRBV5-1 and J usage is TRBJ1-5; 7 positions match TRBD1. Germline loops: CDR1 SGHRS, CDR2 YFSETQ. Trimming cost V 4 bases and J 3 bases; bases outside gene matches: 25. The CDR3 spans 21 residues. The CDR3 bases are TGCGCCAGCAGCGGTGGCCTCGGAACAGGGGAACTTGAGGCCCCCAATCAGCCCCAGCATTTT. Translated: CASSGGLGTGELEAPNQPQHF.

The chain joins TRBV19 to TRBJ1-5; 7 nucleotides agree with TRBD1. V was pared by 3 bases and J by 6 bases, with 8 bases of the junction left unmatched. This CDR3 is built from 15 residues. Germline loops: CDR1 LNHDA, CDR2 SQIVND (reference sequence). The CDR3 nucleotides read TGTGCCAGTAGTATCAGCCGGACAGGTGGTCAGCCCCAGCATTTT. Translation: CASSISRTGGQPQHF. The full variable domain, in which reference TRBV19 and TRBJ1-5 provide the parts outside the CDR3, is DGGITQSPKYLFRKEGQNVTLSCEQNLNHDAMYWYRQDPGQGLRLIYYSQIVNDFQKGDIAEGYSVSREKKESFPLTVTSAQKNPTAFYLCASSISRTGGQPQHFGDGTRLSIL.

The chain employs TRBV6-5 and TRBJ2-7; 8 bases align to TRBD2. In germline, CDR1 is MNHEY, CDR2 SVGAGI. CDR3 length: 13 residues. V dropped 5 bases and J dropped 9; count of bases not matched to a gene: 9. The CDR3 DNA is TGTGCCAGCAGTCCCGGACGGGAGGGTCTGCAGTACTTC. Encoded protein: CASSPGREGLQYF.

The chain is built from TRBV5-6 and TRBJ2-3; D is unclear. The V end was cut by 4 bases, the J end by 8 bases, with 8 bases between. The CDR3 totals 11 residues. Germline loops: CDR1 SGHDT, CDR2 YYEEEE. CDR3: CASSLRSTQYF. The CDR3 nucleotides are TGTGCCAGCAGCCTTCGGAGTACGCAGTATTTT.

V gene TRBV5-1 combines with J gene TRBJ2-6, with D perhaps TRBD2 (5 bases). This CDR3 has 13 amino acids. Trimming stripped 4 bases from V and 9 bases from J, with 11 bases between. Germline CDR1 is SGHRS and CDR2 is YFSETQ. In DNA form, the CDR3 reads TGCGCCAGCAGCGCGGGTGAGAACAACGTCCTGACTTTC. Its translation is CASSAGENNVLTF.

CDR3 sequence: CASSSGTSYGGDEQYF. CDR3 nucleotide sequence: TGTGCCAGCAGCTCCGGGACTAGCTATGGAGGGGACGAGCAGTACTTC. This rearrangement joins TRBV7-9 to TRBJ2-7; 9 bases are a match to TRBD2. Trimming cost V 4 bases and J 5 bases; bases outside gene matches: 12. The CDR3 is 16 amino acids. Germline assignment: CDR1 SEHNR and CDR2 FQNEAQ (reference sequence).